This T cell receptor beta chain was profiled in a study of the immune and genomic landscape of osteosarcoma. The CDR3 extends over 12 amino acids. Germline loops: CDR1 SGHRS, CDR2 YFSETQ. V dropped 2 bases and J dropped 6 bases, with 7 bases sitting between them. As concerns this clone: No antigen is known for it.

Using immunoSEQ multiplex PCR, the repertoire was profiled, and TCRdb retains in-frame clones only, with some absent. The sample shows around 2,900 clones, around 70% of them seen only once. General study results and limits: Four or five cases had a single hyperexpanded clone dominating the repertoire, all with fewer than 100 T-cell clonotypes.

The genes are TRBV5-1 and TRBJ2-3; D unresolved. Sequencing was carried out using tumor tissue from a local recurrence in the femur. The receptor's source is a man between 18 and 35 years old with osteosarcoma. CDR3 nucleotides: TGCGCCAGCAGCTTCAACTACGATACGCAGTATTTT. It specifies CASSFNYDTQYF.